This T cell receptor beta chain was sequenced in a study of T-cell reconstitution after alpha-beta-depleted transplantation in children (TCRdb year 2016). Context from the whole study: Using TCR repertoire profiling, the study quantitatively followed how T-cell immune reconstitution unfolded in children after TCRalphabeta/CD19-depleted allogeneic hematopoietic cell transplantation.

The library was made by PCR. Reads for this sample came from an Illumina HiSeq 2500. To normalize quantification of the TCRbeta repertoire, the TCR libraries were built with molecular barcoding that relied on unique molecular identifiers. The public reads were reprocessed in TCRdb via fastp at Q25 and MiXCR, keeping in-frame beta chains. Rows with one shared CDR3 protein collapse into an entry with the most common genes and DNA. This sample is represented by 190,000 or so distinct CDR3 sequences; roughly 14% of them were singletons. The ten top clones hold roughly 13% of the sample. A few counts support this clonotype. Which antigen it targets is not known. There are no base qualities to consult, and no much larger clone falls within one base. Based on the germline V gene, the CDR1 and CDR2 sequences are KGHSH and LQKENI. V is clipped by 4 bases and J by 0 bases, and the sequence between their germline boundaries is 10 bases long. The cysteine opens and the phenylalanine closes a CDR3 of 16 amino acids. Only the CDR3 region is kept as DNA, spanning 48 bases read in frame from base 1.

Recombination connected TRBV18 to TRBJ2-6; the D gene is unclear. Specimen: PBMCs from the stem cell graft donor, collected from the stem cell graft. The clonotype comes from a human donor who donated a stem cell graft to a child with acute lymphoblastic leukemia. The nucleotides are TGTGCCAGCTCACAAAACAGAGACTCTGGGGCCAACGTCCTGACTTTC. Its translation is CASSQNRDSGANVLTF. The variable domain in full, with residues beyond the CDR3 obtained from the reference TRBV18 and TRBJ2-6 genes, is NAGVMQNPRHLVRRRGQEARLRCSPMKGHSHVYWYRQLPEEGLKFMVYLQKENIIDESGMPKERFSAEFPKEGPSILRIQQVVRGDSAAYFCASSQNRDSGANVLTFGAGSRLTVL.